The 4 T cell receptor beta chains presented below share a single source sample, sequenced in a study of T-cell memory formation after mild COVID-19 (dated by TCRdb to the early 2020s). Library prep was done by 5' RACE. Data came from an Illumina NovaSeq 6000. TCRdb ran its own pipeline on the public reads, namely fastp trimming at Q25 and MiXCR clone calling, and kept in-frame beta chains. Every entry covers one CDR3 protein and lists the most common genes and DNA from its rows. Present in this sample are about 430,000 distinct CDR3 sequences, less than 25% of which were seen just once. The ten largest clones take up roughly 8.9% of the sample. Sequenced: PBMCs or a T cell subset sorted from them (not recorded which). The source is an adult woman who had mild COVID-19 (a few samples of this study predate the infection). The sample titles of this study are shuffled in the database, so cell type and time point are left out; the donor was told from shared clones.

CDR3 nucleotides: TGTGCCAGCAGCCCCGAGGTCGGCAGGGCGGACACTGAAGCTTTCTTT. It specifies CASSPEVGRADTEAFF. The V and J genes are TRBV4-2 and TRBJ1-1, with D tentatively TRBD1 (5 bases). This CDR3 is 16 amino acids long. Between the trimmed V and J ends, which lost 4 bases and 3 bases, there was a span of 18 bases. CDR1 LGHNA and CDR2 YNFKEQ come from the germline V gene.

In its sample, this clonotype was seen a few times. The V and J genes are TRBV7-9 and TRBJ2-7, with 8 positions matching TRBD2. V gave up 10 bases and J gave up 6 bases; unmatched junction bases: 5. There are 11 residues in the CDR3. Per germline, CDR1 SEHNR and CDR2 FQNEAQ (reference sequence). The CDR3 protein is CATGGVSEQYF. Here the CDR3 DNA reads TGTGCCACCGGGGGGGTGAGCGAGCAGTACTTC. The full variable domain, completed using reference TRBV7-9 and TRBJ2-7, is DTGVSQNPRHKITKRGQNVTFRCDPISEHNRLYWYRQTLGQGPEFLTYFQNEAQLEKSRLLSDRFSAERPKGSFSTLEIQRTEQGDSAMYLCATGGVSEQYFGPGTRLTVT.

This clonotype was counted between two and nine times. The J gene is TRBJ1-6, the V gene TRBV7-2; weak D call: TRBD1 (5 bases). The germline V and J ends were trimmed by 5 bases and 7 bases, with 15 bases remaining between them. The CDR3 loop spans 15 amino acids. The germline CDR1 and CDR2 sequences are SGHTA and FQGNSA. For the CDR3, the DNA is TGTGCCAGCAGCCCCCGTCAGGGCCGGAATTCACCCCTCCACTTT. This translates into CASSPRQGRNSPLHF.

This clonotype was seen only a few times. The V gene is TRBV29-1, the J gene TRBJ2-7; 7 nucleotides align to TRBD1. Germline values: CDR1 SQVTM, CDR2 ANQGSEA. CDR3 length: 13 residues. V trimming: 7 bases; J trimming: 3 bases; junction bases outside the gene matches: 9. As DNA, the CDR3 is TGCAGCGGCGTGACAGGGTTGGGCTACGAGCAGTACTTC. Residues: CSGVTGLGYEQYF.